These 8 T cell receptor beta chains share one sample of origin, sequenced in a study of blood T cell repertoires in COVID-19. Libraries were prepared by immunoSEQ multiplex PCR; TCRdb keeps only in-frame clonotypes and omits some of them. The sample includes around 150,000 clones, 90% to 95% of them seen just once. The sequencing sample was made of peripheral blood. The receptors derive from a woman aged 45-59 years with acute or convalescent COVID-19.

This clone was observed a single time. The chain links TRBV27 to TRBJ2-3; TRBD2 might be the D (5 bases). Germline CDR1 and CDR2: MNHEY and SMNVEV (reference sequence). V was cut by 6 bases and J by 3 bases, with 10 bases left in between. There are 13 residues in the CDR3. CDR3 loop: CASRAVKTDTQYF. The CDR3 DNA reads TGTGCCAGCAGAGCGGTGAAAACAGATACGCAGTATTTT.

The chain combines TRBV7-6 with TRBJ2-3; TRBD2 matches at 7 bases. The V gene end was trimmed by 1 base and the J gene end by 1 base; junction bases not matched to a gene: 2. Germline V CDR1 and CDR2: SGHVS, FNYEAQ. The CDR3 length is 15 residues. CDR3 sequence: CASSLGLAGTDTQYF. DNA for the CDR3: TGTGCCAGCAGCTTAGGGCTAGCGGGCACAGATACGCAGTATTTT.

The chain links TRBV5-6 to TRBJ1-2, with 9 bases identical to TRBD1. The CDR3 extends over 16 amino acids. In germline, CDR1 is SGHDT, CDR2 YYEEEE. Trimming cost V 4 bases and J 8 bases; bases outside gene matches: 15. The chain's CDR3 is CASSILSVGTGQGYTF. The CDR3 bases are TGTGCCAGCAGCATACTGTCTGTCGGGACAGGGCAAGGCTACACCTTC. The whole variable domain, filled in from reference TRBV5-6 and TRBJ1-2, reads DAGVTQSPTHLIKTRGQQVTLRCSPKSGHDTVSWYQQALGQGPQFIFQYYEEEERQRGNFPDRFSGHQFPNYSSELNVNALLLGDSALYLCASSILSVGTGQGYTFGSGTRLTVV.

The chain carries TRBV9 and TRBJ2-5, with 8 bases identical to TRBD2. Germline values: CDR1 SGDLS, CDR2 YYNGEE. Unmatched junction bases numbered 9, after V lost 0 bases and J lost 5 bases. The CDR3 is 16 residues long. The CDR3 DNA follows: TGTGCCAGCAGCGTAGGCGGCGGGAGGCGGGGGGAGACCCAGTACTTC. It is translated as CASSVGGGRRGETQYF.

The CDR3 region is CASSQAQGNEKLFF. CDR3 DNA: TGTGCCAGCAGCCAAGCGCAGGGAAATGAAAAACTGTTTTTT. The chain couples TRBV9 to TRBJ1-4, with D possibly matching TRBD1 (5 bases). CDR3 length: 14 residues. V shed 4 bases and J shed 5 bases, with 12 bases lying between them. The germline CDR1 and CDR2 sequences are SGDLS and YYNGEE.

This chain links TRBV30 with TRBJ2-7, with TRBD2 as a possible D gene (6 bases). The CDR3 totals 13 residues. Germline V gene lookup returns CDR1 GTSNPN and CDR2 SVGIG (reference sequence). V lost 5 bases and J lost 3, with 14 bases in between. The CDR3 DNA follows: TGTGCCTGGGCCGGGACTCCCTACTACGAGCAGTACTTC. Its translation: CAWAGTPYYEQYF.

V usage is TRBV7-9 and J usage is TRBJ1-6; 9 nucleotides agree with TRBD1. J gave up 3 bases and V 4 bases, and 4 bases lay outside the gene matches. The CDR3 is made up of 16 amino acids. Germline assignment: CDR1 SEHNR and CDR2 FQNEAQ (reference sequence). The CDR3 DNA is TGTGCCAGCAGCTCGTGGGGACAGGGCTATAATTCACCCCTCCACTTT. Translation gives CASSSWGQGYNSPLHF.

The chain recombines TRBV7-2 with TRBJ2-7; 8 bases match TRBD2. The ends lost 4 bases at V and 7 bases at J; junction bases unmatched: 6. Germline V CDR1 and CDR2: SGHTA, FQGNSA. The CDR3 consists of 13 residues. The CDR3 region has the DNA TGTGCCAGCAGCTCCAGAGCGGGAGTAGAGCAGTACTTC. This sequence encodes CASSSRAGVEQYF. Using reference TRBV7-2 and TRBJ2-7 for the parts outside the CDR3, the full variable domain is GAGVSQSPSNKVTEKGKDVELRCDPISGHTALYWYRQSLGQGLEFLIYFQGNSAPDKSGLPSDRFSAERTGGSVSTLTIQRTQQEDSAVYLCASSSRAGVEQYFGPGTRLTVT.